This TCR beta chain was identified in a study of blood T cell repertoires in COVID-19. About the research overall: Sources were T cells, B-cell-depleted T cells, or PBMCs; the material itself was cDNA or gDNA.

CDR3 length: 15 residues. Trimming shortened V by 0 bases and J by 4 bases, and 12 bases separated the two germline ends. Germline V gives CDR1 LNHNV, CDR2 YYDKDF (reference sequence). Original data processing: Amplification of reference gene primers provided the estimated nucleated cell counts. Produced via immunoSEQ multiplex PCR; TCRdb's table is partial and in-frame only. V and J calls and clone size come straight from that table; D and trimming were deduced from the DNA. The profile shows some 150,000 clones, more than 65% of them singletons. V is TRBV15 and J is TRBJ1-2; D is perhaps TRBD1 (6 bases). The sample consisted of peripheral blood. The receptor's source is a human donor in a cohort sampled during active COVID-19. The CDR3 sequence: CATSRDSQGSYGYTF. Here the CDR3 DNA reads TGTGCCACCAGCAGAGATTCCCAGGGGAGCTATGGCTACACCTTC. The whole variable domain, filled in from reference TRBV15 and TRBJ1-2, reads DAMVIQNPRYQVTQFGKPVTLSCSQTLNHNVMYWYQQKSSQAPKLLFHYYDKDFNNEADTPDNFQSRRPNTSFCFLDIRSPGLGDTAMYLCATSRDSQGSYGYTFGSGTRLTVV.